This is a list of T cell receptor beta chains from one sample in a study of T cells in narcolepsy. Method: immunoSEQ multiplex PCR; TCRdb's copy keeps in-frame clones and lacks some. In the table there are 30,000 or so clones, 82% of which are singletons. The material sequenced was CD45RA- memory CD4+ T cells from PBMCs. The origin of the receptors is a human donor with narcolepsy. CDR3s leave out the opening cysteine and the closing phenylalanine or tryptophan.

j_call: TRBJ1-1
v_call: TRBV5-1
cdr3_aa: ASSLDNRGNTEAF

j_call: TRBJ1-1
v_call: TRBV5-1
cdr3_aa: ASSSALTGVSSTEAF

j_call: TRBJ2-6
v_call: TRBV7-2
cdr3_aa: ASALWGAKGANVLT

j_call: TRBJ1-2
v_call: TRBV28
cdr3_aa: ASSLTGQYGYT

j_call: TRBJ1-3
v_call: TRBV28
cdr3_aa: ASSLGGNTIY

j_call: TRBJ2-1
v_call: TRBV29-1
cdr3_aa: SVRGDPYNEQF

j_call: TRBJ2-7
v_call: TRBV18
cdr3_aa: ASSGSGYSYEQY

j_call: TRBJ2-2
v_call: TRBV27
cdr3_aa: ASSWRTSGRVGTGELF

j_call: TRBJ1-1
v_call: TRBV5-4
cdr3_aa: ASSLATGNTEAF

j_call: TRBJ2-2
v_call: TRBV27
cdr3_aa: ASSPSGGLGELF